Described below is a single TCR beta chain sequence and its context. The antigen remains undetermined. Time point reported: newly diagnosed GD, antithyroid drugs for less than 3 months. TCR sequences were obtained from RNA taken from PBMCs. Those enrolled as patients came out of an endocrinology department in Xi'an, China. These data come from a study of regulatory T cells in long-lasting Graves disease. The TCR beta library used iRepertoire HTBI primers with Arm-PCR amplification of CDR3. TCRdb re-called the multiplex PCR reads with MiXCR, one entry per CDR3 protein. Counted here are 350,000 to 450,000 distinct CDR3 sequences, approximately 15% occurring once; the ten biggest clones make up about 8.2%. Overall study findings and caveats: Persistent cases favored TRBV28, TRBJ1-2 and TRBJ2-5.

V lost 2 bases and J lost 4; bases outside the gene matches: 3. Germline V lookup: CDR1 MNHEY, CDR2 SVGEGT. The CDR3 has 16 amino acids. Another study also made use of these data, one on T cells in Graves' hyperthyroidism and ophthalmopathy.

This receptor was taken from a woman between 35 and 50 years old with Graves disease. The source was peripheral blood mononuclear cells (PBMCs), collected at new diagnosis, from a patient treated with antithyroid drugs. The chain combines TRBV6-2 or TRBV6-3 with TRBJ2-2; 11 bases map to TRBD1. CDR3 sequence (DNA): TGTGCCAGCAGTTACCCGGGACAGGGGGGCACCGGGGAGCTGTTTTTT. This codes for CASSYPGQGGTGELFF.